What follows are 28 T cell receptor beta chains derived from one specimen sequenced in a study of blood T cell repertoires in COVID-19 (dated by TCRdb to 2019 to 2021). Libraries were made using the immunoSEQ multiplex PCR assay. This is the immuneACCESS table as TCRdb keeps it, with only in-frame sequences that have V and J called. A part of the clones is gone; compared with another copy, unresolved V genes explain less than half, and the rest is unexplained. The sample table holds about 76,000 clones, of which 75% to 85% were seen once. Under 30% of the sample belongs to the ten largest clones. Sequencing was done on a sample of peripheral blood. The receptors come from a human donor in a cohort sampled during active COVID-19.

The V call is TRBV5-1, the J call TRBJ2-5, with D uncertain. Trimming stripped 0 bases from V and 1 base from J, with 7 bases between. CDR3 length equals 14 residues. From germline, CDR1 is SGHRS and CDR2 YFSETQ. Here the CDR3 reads CASSLVSGQETQYF. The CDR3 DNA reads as TGCGCCAGCAGCTTGGTGTCCGGCCAAGAGACCCAGTACTTC.

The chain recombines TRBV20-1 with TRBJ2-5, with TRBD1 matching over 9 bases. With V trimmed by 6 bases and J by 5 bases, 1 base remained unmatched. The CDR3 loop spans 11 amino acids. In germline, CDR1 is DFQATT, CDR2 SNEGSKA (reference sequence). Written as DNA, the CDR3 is TGCAGTGCCGGGACAGGGGAGACCCAGTACTTC. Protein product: CSAGTGETQYF.

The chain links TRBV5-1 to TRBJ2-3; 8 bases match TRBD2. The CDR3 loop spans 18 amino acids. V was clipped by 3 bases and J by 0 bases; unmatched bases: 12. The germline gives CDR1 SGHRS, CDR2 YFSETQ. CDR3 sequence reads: CASSWGKSGGFSTDTQYF. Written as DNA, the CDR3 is TGCGCCAGCAGCTGGGGGAAAAGCGGGGGATTTAGCACAGATACGCAGTATTTT. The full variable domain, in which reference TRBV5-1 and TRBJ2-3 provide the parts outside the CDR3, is KAGVTQTPRYLIKTRGQQVTLSCSPISGHRSVSWYQQTPGQGLQFLFEYFSETQRNKGNFPGRFSGRQFSNSRSEMNVSTLELGDSALYLCASSWGKSGGFSTDTQYFGPGTRLTVL.

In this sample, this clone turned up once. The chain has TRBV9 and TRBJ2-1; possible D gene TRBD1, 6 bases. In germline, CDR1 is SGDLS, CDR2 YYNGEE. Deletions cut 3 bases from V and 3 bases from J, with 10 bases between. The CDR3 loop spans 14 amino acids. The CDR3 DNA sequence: TGTGCCAGCAGCGGGGGGCTAGGCTACAATGAGCAGTTCTTC. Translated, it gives CASSGGLGYNEQFF.

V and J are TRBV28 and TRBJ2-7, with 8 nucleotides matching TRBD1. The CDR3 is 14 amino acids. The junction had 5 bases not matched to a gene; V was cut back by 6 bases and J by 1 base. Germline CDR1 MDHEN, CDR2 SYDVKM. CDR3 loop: CASRETGVSYEQYF. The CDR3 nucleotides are TGTGCCAGCAGGGAGACAGGGGTATCCTACGAGCAGTACTTC.

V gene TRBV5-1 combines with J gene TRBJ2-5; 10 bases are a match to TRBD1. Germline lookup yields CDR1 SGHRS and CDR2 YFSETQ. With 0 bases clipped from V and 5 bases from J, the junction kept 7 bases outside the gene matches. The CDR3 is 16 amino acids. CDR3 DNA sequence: TGCGCCAGCAGCTTGGCCCCGACAGGGGGCGGTGAGACCCAGTACTTC. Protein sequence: CASSLAPTGGGETQYF. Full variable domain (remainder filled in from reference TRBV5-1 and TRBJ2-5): KAGVTQTPRYLIKTRGQQVTLSCSPISGHRSVSWYQQTPGQGLQFLFEYFSETQRNKGNFPGRFSGRQFSNSRSEMNVSTLELGDSALYLCASSLAPTGGGETQYFGPGTRLLVL.

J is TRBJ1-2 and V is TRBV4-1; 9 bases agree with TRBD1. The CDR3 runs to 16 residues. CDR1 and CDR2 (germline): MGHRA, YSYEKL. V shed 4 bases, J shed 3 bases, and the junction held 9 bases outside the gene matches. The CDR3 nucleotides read TGCGCCAGCAGCCTAGGGAGGGACAGGGCTTACTATGGCTACACCTTC. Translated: CASSLGRDRAYYGYTF.

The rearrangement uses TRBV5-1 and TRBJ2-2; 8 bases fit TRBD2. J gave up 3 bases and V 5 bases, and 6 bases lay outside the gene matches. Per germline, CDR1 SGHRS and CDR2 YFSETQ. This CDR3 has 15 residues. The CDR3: CASSYSGAHTGELFF. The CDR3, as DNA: TGCGCCAGCAGTTATAGCGGGGCGCACACCGGGGAGCTGTTTTTT.

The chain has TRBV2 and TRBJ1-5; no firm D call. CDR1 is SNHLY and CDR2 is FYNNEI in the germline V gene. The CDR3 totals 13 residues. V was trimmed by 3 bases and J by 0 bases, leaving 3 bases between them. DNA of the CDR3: TGTGCCAGCAGTGACTATAGCAATCAGCCCCAGCATTTT. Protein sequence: CASSDYSNQPQHF.

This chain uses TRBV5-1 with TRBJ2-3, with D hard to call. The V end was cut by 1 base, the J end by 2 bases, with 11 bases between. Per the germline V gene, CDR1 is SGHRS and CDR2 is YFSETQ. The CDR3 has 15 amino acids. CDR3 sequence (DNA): TGCGCCAGCAGCTTGAGAGCGACCTCCACAGATACGCAGTATTTT. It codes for CASSLRATSTDTQYF.

CDR3 bases: TGTGCCAGCAGCCCCCCTAAGGGAGGTGGTGGAAACACCATATATTTT. Its translation: CASSPPKGGGGNTIYF. V gene TRBV5-6 combines with J gene TRBJ1-3; D is unclear. This CDR3 has 16 amino acids. Germline V gives CDR1 SGHDT, CDR2 YYEEEE. The germline V and J ends were trimmed by 4 bases and 3 bases, with 17 bases remaining between them.

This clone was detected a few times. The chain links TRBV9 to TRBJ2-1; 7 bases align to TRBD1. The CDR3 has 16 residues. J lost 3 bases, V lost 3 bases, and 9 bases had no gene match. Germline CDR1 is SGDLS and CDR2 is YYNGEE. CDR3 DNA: TGTGCCAGCAGCGCCGCAGGACAGGTTTTCTACAATGAGCAGTTCTTC. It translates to CASSAAGQVFYNEQFF. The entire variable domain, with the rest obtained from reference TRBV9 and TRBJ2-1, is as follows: DSGVTQTPKHLITATGQRVTLRCSPRSGDLSVYWYQQSLDQGLQFLIQYYNGEERAKGNILERFSAQQFPDLHSELNLSSLELGDSALYFCASSAAGQVFYNEQFFGPGTRLTVL.

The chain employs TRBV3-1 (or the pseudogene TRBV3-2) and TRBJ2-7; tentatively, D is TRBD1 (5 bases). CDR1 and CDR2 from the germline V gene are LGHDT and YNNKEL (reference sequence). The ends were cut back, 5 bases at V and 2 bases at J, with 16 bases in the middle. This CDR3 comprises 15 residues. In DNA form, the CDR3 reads TGTGCCAGCAGCTTGACCCTTGGGGCAACCTACGAGCAGTACTTC. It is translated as CASSLTLGATYEQYF.

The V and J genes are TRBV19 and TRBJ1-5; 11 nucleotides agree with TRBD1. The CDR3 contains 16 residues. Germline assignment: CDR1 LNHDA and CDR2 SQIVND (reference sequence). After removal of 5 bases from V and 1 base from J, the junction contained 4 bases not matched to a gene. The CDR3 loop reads CASSSGTGGSNQPQHF. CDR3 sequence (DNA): TGTGCCAGTAGTTCCGGGACAGGGGGAAGCAATCAGCCCCAGCATTTT.

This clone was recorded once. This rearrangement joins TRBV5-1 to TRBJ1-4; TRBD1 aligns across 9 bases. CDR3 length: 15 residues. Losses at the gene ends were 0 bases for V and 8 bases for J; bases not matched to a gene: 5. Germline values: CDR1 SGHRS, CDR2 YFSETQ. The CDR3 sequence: CASSLETGGGEKLFF. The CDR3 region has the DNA TGCGCCAGCAGCTTGGAGACAGGGGGTGGGGAAAAACTGTTTTTT.

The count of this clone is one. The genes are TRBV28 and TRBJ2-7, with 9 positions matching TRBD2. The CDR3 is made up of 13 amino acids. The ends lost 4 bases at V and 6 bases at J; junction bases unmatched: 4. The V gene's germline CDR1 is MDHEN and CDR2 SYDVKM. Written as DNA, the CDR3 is TGTGCCAGCAGTTCGGGACTAGCCTCCGAGCAGTACTTC. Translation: CASSSGLASEQYF.

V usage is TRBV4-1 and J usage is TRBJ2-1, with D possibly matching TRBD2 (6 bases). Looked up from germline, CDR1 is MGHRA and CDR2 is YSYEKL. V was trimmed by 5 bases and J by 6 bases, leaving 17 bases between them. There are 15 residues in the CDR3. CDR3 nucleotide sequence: TGCGCCAGCAGCAGTACCTCGGGGGTGTCCAATGAGCAGTTCTTC. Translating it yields CASSSTSGVSNEQFF.

This CDR3 reads CASNPREGLGYTF. In DNA, the CDR3 is TGTGCCAGCAACCCACGGGAGGGGTTGGGCTACACCTTC. The V and J genes are TRBV6-5 and TRBJ1-2; a weak D match, TRBD1 (5 bases). V was trimmed by 7 bases and J by 8 bases, leaving 17 bases between them. CDR1 and CDR2 (germline): MNHEY, SVGAGI. This CDR3 is 13 amino acids long.

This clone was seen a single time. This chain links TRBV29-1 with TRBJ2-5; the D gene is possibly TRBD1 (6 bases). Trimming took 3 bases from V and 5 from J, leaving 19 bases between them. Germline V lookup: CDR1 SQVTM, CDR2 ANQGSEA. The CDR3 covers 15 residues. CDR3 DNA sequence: TGCAGCGTTGATCCAGGGGCCTGGAGCAGCGAGACCCAGTACTTC. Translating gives CSVDPGAWSSETQYF.

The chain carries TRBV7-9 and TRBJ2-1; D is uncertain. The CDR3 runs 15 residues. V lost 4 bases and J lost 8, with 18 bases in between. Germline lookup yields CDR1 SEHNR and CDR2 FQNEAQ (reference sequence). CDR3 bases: TGTGCCAGCAGCTACAGCTTATCCCCGAGTGATGAGCAGTTCTTC. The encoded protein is CASSYSLSPSDEQFF.

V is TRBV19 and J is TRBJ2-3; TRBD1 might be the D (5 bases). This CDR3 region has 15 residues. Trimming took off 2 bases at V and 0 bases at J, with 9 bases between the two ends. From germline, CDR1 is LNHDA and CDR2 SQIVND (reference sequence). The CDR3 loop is CASSINQGSTDTQYF. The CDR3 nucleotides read TGTGCCAGTAGTATAAACCAGGGAAGCACAGATACGCAGTATTTT.

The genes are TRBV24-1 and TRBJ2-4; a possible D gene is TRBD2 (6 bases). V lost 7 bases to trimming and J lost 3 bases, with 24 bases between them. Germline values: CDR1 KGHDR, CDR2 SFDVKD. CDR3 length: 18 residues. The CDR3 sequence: CATRPYSSTGVDKNIQYF. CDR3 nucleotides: TGTGCCACCAGACCCTACTCCTCCACGGGGGTAGACAAAAACATTCAGTACTTC.

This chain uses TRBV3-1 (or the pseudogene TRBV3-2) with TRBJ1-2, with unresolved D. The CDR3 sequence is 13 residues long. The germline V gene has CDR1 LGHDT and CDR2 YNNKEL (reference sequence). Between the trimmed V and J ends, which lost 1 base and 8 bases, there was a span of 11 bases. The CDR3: CASSQGPEGGYTF. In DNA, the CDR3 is TGTGCCAGCAGCCAAGGGCCAGAGGGCGGCTACACCTTC.

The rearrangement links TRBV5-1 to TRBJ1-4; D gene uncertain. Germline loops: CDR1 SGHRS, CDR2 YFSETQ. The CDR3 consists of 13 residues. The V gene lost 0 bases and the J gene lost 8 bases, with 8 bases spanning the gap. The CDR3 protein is CASSLASEEKLFF. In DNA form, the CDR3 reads TGCGCCAGCAGCTTGGCCTCGGAGGAAAAACTGTTTTTT.

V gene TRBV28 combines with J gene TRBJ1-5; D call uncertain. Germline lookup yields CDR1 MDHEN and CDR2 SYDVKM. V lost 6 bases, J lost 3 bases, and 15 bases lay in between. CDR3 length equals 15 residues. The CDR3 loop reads CASSHLTGNNQPQHF. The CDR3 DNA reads TGTGCCAGCAGCCACCTCACGGGTAACAATCAGCCCCAGCATTTT.

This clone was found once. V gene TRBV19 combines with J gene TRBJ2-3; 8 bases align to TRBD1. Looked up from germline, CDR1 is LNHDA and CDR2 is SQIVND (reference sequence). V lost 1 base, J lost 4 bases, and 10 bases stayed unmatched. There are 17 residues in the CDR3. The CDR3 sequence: CASSIGSGQGWADTQYF. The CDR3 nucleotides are TGTGCCAGTAGTATAGGGTCCGGACAGGGTTGGGCAGATACGCAGTATTTT.

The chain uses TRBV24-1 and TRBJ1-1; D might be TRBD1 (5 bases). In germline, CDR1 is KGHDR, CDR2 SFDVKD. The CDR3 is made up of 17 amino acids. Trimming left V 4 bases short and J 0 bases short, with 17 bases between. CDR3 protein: CATSDNATANLNTEAFF. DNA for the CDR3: TGTGCCACCAGTGACAACGCGACAGCTAACTTGAACACTGAAGCTTTCTTT.

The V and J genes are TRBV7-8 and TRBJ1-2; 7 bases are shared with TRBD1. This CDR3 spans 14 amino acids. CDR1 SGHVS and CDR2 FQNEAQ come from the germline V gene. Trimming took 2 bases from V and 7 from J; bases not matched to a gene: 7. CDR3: CASSLNWDSPGYTF. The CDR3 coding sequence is TGTGCCAGCAGCTTAAACTGGGACAGCCCTGGCTACACCTTC. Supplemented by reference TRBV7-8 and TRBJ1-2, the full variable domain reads GAGVSQSPRYKVAKRGQDVALRCDPISGHVSLFWYQQALGQGPEFLTYFQNEAQLDKSGLPSDRFFAERPEGSVSTLKIQRTQQEDSAVYLCASSLNWDSPGYTFGSGTRLTVV.